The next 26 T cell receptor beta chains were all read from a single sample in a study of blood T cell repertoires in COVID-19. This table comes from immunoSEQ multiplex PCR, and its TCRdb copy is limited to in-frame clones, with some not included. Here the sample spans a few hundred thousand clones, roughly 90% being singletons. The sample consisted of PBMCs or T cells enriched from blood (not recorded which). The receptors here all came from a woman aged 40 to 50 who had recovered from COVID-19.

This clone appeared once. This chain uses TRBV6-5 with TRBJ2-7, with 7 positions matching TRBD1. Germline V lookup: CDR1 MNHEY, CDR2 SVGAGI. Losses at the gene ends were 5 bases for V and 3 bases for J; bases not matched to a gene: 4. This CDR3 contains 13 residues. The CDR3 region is CASSPGQNYEQYF. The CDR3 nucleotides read TGTGCCAGCAGTCCGGGACAGAACTACGAGCAGTACTTC.

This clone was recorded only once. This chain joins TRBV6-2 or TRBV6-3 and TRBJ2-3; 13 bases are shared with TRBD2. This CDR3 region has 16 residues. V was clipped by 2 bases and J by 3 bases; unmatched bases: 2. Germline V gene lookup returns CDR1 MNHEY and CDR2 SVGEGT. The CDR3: CASSYAGLAGTDTQYF. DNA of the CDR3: TGTGCCAGCAGTTACGCGGGACTAGCGGGGACAGATACGCAGTATTTT.

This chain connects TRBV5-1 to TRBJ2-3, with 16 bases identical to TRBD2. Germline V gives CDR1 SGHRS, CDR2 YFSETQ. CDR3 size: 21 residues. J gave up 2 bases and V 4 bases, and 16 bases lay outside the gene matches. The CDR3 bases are TGCGCCAGCAGCCCGGGACGGCCGGGACTAGCGGGAGGGGATTTCACAGATACGCAGTATTTT. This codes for CASSPGRPGLAGGDFTDTQYF. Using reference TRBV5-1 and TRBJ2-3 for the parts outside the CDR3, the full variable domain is KAGVTQTPRYLIKTRGQQVTLSCSPISGHRSVSWYQQTPGQGLQFLFEYFSETQRNKGNFPGRFSGRQFSNSRSEMNVSTLELGDSALYLCASSPGRPGLAGGDFTDTQYFGPGTRLTVL.

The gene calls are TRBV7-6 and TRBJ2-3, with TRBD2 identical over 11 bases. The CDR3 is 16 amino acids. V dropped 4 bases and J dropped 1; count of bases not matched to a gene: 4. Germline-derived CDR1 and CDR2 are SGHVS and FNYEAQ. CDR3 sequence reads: CASSYTSGSGTDTQYF. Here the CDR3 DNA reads TGTGCCAGCAGCTACACTAGCGGGAGTGGCACAGATACGCAGTATTTT.

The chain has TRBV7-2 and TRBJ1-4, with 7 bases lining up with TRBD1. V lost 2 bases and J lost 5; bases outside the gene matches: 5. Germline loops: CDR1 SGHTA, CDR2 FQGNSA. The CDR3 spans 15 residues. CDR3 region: CASSLLGTANEKLFF. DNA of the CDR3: TGTGCCAGCAGCTTATTGGGGACAGCAAATGAAAAACTGTTTTTT.

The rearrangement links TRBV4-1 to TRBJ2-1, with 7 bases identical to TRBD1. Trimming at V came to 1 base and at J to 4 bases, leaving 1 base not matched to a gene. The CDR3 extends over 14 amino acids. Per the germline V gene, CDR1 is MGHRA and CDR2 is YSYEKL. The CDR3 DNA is TGCGCCAGCAGCCAAGGGGGACAGTACAATGAGCAGTTCTTC. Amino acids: CASSQGGQYNEQFF.

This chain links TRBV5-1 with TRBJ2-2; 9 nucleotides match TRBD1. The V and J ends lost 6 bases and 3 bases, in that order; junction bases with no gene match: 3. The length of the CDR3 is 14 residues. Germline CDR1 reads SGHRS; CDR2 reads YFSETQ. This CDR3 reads CASTRQGDTGELFF. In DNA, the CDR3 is TGCGCCAGCACGAGACAGGGGGACACCGGGGAGCTGTTTTTT.

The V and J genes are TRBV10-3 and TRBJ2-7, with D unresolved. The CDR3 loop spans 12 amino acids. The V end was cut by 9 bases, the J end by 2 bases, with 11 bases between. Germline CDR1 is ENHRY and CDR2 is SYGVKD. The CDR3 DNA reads TGTGCCATACGTCTACCCCCCTACGAGCAGTACTTC. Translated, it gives CAIRLPPYEQYF.

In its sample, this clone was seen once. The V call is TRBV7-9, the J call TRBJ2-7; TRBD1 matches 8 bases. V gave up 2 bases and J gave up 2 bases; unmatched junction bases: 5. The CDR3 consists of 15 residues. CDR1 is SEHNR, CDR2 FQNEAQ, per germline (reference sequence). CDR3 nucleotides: TGTGCCAGCAGCTTAATGACAGGGGCGACCTACGAGCAGTACTTC. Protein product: CASSLMTGATYEQYF.

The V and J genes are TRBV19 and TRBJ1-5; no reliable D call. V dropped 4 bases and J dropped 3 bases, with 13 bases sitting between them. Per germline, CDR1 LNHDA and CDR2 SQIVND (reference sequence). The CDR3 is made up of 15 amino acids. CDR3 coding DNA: TGTGCCAGTAGTAGGAGGGCAGAACTCAATCAGCCCCAGCATTTT. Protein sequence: CASSRRAELNQPQHF.

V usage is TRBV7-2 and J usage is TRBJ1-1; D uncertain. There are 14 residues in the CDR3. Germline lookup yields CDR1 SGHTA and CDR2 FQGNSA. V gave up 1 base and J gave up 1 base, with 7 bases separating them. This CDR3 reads CASSLETRNTEAFF. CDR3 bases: TGTGCCAGCAGCTTAGAAACAAGGAACACTGAAGCTTTCTTT.

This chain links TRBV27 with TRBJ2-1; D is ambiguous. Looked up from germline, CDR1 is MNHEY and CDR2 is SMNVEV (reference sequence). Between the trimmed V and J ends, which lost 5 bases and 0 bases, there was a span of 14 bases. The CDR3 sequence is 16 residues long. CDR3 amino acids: CASSKAPFSSYNEQFF. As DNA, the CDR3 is TGTGCCAGCAGTAAAGCGCCTTTCAGCTCCTACAATGAGCAGTTCTTC.

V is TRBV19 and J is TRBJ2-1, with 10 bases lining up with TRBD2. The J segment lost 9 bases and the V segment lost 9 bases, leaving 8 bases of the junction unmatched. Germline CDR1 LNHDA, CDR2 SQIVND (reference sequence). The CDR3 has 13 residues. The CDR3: CASGTSVTGEQFF. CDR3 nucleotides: TGTGCCAGCGGGACTAGCGTAACAGGTGAGCAGTTCTTC.

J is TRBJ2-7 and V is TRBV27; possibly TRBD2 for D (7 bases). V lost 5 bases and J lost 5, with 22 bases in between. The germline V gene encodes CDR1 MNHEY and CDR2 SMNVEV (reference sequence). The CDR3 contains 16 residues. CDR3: CASSNLGRGGRNEQYF. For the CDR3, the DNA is TGTGCCAGCAGTAATTTGGGGAGGGGGGGGCGTAACGAGCAGTACTTC.

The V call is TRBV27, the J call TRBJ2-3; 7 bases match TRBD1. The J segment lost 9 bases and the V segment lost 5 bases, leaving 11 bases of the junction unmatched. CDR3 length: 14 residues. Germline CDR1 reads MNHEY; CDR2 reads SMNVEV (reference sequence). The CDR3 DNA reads TGTGCCAGCAGTCCCCTCCAAACAGGGGAGACGCAGTATTTT. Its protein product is CASSPLQTGETQYF.

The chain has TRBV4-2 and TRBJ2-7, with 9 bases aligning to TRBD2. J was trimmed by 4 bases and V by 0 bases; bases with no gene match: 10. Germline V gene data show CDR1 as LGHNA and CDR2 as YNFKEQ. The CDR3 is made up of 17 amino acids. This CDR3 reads CASSQDITSGSSYEQYF. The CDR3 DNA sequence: TGTGCCAGCAGCCAAGATATTACTAGCGGGTCCAGTTACGAGCAGTACTTC.

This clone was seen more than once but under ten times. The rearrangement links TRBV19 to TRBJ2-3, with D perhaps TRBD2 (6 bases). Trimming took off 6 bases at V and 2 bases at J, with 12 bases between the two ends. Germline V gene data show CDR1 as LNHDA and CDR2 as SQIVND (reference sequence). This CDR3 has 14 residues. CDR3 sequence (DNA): TGTGCCAGTAGGACATCTAGCGTCACAGATACGCAGTATTTT. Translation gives CASRTSSVTDTQYF.

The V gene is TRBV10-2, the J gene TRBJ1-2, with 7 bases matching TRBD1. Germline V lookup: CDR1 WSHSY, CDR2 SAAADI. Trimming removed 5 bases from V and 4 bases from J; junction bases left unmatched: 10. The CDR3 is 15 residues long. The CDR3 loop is CASSLDRLGIYGYTF. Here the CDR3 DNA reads TGCGCCAGCAGTCTGGACAGGCTAGGGATCTATGGCTACACCTTC.

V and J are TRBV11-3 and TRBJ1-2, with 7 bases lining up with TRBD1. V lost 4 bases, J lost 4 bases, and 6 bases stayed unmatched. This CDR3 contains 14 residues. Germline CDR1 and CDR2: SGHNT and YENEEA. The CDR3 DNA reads TGTGCCAGCAGCTCAAAAGGGGGCATCTATGGCTACACCTTC. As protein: CASSSKGGIYGYTF.

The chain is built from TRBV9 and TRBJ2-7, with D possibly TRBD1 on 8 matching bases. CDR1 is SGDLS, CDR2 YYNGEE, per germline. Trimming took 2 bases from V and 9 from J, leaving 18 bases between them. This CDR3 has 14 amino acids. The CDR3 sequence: CASSVGQGLRGQYF. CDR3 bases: TGTGCCAGCAGCGTCGGACAGGGACTACGAGGGCAGTACTTC.

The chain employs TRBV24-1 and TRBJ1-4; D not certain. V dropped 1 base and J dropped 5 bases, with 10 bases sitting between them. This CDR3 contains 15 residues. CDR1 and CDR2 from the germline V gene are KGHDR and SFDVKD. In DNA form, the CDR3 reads TGTGCCACCAGTGATTTAGAACAGACAAATGAAAAACTGTTTTTT. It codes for CATSDLEQTNEKLFF.

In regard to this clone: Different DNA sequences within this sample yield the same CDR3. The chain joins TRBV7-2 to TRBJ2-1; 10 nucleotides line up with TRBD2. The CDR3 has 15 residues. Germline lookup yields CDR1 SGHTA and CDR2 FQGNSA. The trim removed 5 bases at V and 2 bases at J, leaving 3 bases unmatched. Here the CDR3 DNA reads TGTGCCAGCAGCAGAACTAGCGGGGCCTACAATGAGCAGTTCTTC. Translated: CASSRTSGAYNEQFF.

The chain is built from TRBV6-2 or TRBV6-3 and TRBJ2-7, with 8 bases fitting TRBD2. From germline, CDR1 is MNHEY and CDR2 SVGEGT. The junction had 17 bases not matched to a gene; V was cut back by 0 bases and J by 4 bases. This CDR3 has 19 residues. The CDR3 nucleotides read TGTGCCAGCAGTTACTCTACTAGCGGAGCTACCCACCTTTGGTACGAGCAGTACTTC. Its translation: CASSYSTSGATHLWYEQYF.

CDR3 loop: CASSLKGDSSYNSPLHF. CDR3 in DNA: TGTGCCAGCAGCTTAAAGGGGGACAGCTCCTATAATTCACCCCTCCACTTT. V is TRBV11-3 and J is TRBJ1-6, with 7 nucleotides matching TRBD1. Germline loops: CDR1 SGHNT, CDR2 YENEEA. The CDR3 extends over 17 amino acids. J was trimmed by 0 bases and V by 2 bases; bases with no gene match: 4. The full variable domain, rest sourced from reference TRBV11-3 and TRBJ1-6, is EAGVVQSPRYKIIEKKQPVAFWCNPISGHNTLYWYLQNLGQGPELLIRYENEEAVDDSQLPKDRFSAERLKGVDSTLKIQPAELGDSAVYLCASSLKGDSSYNSPLHFGNGTRLTVT.

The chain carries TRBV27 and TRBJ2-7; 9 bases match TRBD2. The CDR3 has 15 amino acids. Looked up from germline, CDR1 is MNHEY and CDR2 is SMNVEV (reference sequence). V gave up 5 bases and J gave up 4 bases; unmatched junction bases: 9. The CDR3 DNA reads TGTGCCAGCAGTGGTCTTAGCGGGAGAGTGTACGAGCAGTACTTC. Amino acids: CASSGLSGRVYEQYF.

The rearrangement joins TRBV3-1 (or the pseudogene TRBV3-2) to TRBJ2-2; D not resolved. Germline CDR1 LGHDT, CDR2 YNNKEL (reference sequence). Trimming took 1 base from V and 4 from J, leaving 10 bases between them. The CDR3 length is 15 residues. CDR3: CASSQARSSTGELFF. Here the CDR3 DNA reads TGTGCCAGCAGCCAAGCGAGAAGTAGCACCGGGGAGCTGTTTTTT.